This TCR beta chain was recovered during a study of control samples from healthy donors and cancer patients. Trimming removed 9 bases from V and 3 bases from J; junction bases left unmatched: 6. The CDR3 sequence is 13 residues long. CDR1 is LNHDA, CDR2 SQIVND, per germline (reference sequence). Measured with immunoSEQ multiplex PCR; TCRdb has only the in-frame clones, and not every one. Of around 230,000 clones detected, around 94% appear once; the ten largest clones hold over 1.2%. Sequencing was carried out using blood. The source of this sequence is a man between 45 and 60 years old in good health. The V and J genes are TRBV19 and TRBJ1-1; 8 nucleotides match TRBD1. The CDR3 bases are TGTGCCAGCGGTACAGGGGGGTACACTGAAGCTTTCTTT. It translates to CASGTGGYTEAFF.